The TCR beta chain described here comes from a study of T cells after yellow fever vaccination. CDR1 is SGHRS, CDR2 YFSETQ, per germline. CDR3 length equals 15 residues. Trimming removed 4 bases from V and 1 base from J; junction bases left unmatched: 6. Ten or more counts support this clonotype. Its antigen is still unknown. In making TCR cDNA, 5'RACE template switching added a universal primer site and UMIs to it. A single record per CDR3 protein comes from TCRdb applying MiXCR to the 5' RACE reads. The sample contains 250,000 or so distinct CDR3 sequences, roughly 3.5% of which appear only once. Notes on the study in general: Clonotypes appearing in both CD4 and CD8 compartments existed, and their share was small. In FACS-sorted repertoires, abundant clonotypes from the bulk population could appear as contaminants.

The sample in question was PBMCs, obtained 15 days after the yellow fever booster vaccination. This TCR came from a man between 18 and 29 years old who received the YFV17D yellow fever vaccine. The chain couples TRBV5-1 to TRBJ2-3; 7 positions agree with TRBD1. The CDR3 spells CASSLLGGGTDTQYF. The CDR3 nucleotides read TGCGCCAGCAGCCTCTTAGGGGGCGGCACAGATACGCAGTATTTT. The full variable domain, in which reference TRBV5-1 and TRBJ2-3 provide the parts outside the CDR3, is KAGVTQTPRYLIKTRGQQVTLSCSPISGHRSVSWYQQTPGQGLQFLFEYFSETQRNKGNFPGRFSGRQFSNSRSEMNVSTLELGDSALYLCASSLLGGGTDTQYFGPGTRLTVL.